These T cell receptor beta chains were read from a single sample in a study of OX40 agonist ivuxolimab in advanced cancers. TCRdb keeps only in-frame clones here, not all; method: immunoSEQ multiplex PCR. Among about 59,000 clones listed, more than 75% were seen once. Sequencing was performed on CD4+ or CD8+ T cells sorted from blood, taken in a trial of the OX40 agonist ivuxolimab. The receptors were sampled from an adult with an advanced solid tumor such as melanoma, head and neck, liver or kidney cancer. The CDR3 runs from the conserved cysteine through the conserved F or W. Fields, in order: J gene, V gene, D gene, clone size, CDR3 protein, CDR3 DNA. The D gene is left open where the match is weak. Clone sizes are given selectively: once, few, many, or a class where the clone is expanded.

J gene: TRBJ1-2; V gene: TRBV7-9; D gene: -; clone size: few; CDR3 protein: CASSLAALVDYGYTF; CDR3 DNA: TGTGCCAGCAGCTTAGCGGCTCTGGTAGACTATGGCTACACCTTC
J gene: TRBJ1-1; V gene: TRBV5-4; D gene: TRBD1; clone size: -; CDR3 protein: CASRSGQGVRMNTEAFF; CDR3 DNA: TGTGCCAGCAGATCCGGACAGGGAGTTCGGATGAACACTGAAGCTTTCTTT
J gene: TRBJ2-7; V gene: TRBV10-3; D gene: -; clone size: -; CDR3 protein: CAISDEISSYEQYF; CDR3 DNA: TGTGCCATCAGTGACGAGATTTCCTCCTACGAGCAGTACTTC
J gene: TRBJ2-1; V gene: TRBV7-3; D gene: -; clone size: -; CDR3 protein: CASSLRGGQYNEQFF; CDR3 DNA: TGTGCCAGCAGCTTAAGGGGAGGCCAATACAATGAGCAGTTCTTC
J gene: TRBJ1-2; V gene: TRBV25-1; D gene: TRBD1; clone size: few; CDR3 protein: CASSTWDSRVYGYTF; CDR3 DNA: TGTGCCAGCAGTACTTGGGACAGCCGGGTATATGGCTACACCTTC
J gene: TRBJ2-2; V gene: TRBV28; D gene: -; clone size: -; CDR3 protein: CASRTGASNTGELFF; CDR3 DNA: TGTGCCAGCCGCACCGGGGCGTCGAACACCGGGGAGCTGTTTTTT
J gene: TRBJ2-3; V gene: TRBV18; D gene: -; clone size: -; CDR3 protein: CASSLLEGQQDTQYF; CDR3 DNA: TGTGCCAGCTCACTACTGGAGGGGCAACAAGATACGCAGTATTTT
J gene: TRBJ2-7; V gene: TRBV7-8; D gene: TRBD2; clone size: -; CDR3 protein: CASSPILAGFSYEQYF; CDR3 DNA: TGTGCCAGCAGCCCCATACTAGCGGGGTTCTCCTACGAGCAGTACTTC
J gene: TRBJ1-1; V gene: TRBV5-6; D gene: -; clone size: -; CDR3 protein: CASSPEYRTEAFF; CDR3 DNA: TGTGCCAGCAGCCCCGAGTATCGGACTGAAGCTTTCTTT
J gene: TRBJ2-1; V gene: TRBV28; D gene: -; clone size: -; CDR3 protein: CASSLYREQFF; CDR3 DNA: TGTGCCAGCAGTTTATACCGTGAGCAGTTCTTC
J gene: TRBJ2-5; V gene: TRBV6-1; D gene: -; clone size: medium-sized; CDR3 protein: CASSEAQGSETQYF; CDR3 DNA: TGTGCCAGCAGTGAAGCCCAGGGGTCGGAGACCCAGTACTTC
J gene: TRBJ1-3; V gene: TRBV7-8; D gene: -; clone size: -; CDR3 protein: CASSPGRWSLSGNTIYF; CDR3 DNA: TGTGCCAGCAGCCCCGGTCGGTGGTCCCTATCTGGAAACACCATATATTTT